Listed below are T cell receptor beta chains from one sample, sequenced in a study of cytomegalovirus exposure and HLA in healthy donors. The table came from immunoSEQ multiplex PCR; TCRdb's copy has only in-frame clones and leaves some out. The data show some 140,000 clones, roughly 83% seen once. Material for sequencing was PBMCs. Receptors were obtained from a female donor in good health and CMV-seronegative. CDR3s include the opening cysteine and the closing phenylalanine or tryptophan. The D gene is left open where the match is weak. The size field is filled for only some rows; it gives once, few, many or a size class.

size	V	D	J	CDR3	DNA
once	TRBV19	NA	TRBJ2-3	CASSNARADTQYF	TGTGCCAGTAGCAACGCGAGGGCAGATACGCAGTATTTT
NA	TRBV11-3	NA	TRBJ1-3	CASSPGSFGNTIYF	TGTGCCAGCAGCCCAGGATCCTTTGGAAACACCATATATTTT
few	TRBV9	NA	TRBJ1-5	CASSARGGEGQPQHF	TGTGCCAGCAGCGCCCGCGGGGGCGAAGGTCAGCCCCAGCATTTT
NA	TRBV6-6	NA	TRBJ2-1	CASSYTPAGRNEQFF	TGTGCCAGCAGTTACACGCCGGCAGGAAGGAATGAGCAGTTCTTC
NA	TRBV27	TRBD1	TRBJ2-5	CASRRGTGEETQYF	TGTGCCAGCAGAAGAGGGACAGGGGAAGAGACCCAGTACTTC
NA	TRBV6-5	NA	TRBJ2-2	CARAQSGELFF	TGTGCCAGGGCACAGTCCGGGGAGCTGTTTTTT
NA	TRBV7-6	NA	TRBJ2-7	CASSPFPQGAYEQYF	TGTGCCAGCAGCCCCTTCCCCCAGGGCGCCTACGAGCAGTACTTC
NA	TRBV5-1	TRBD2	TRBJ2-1	CASRTSGGNEQFF	TGCGCCAGCAGGACTAGCGGAGGCAATGAGCAGTTCTTC
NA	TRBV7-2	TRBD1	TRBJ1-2	CASSSSRSEGGIYGYTF	TGTGCCAGCAGCAGTTCGAGGTCGGAAGGGGGCATCTATGGCTACACCTTC
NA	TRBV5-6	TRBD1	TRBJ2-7	CASSAWDRPYEQYF	TGTGCCAGCAGCGCCTGGGACAGACCCTACGAGCAGTACTTC
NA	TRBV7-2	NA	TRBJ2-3	CASSLIPQSGGTQYF	TGTGCCAGCAGCTTAATTCCACAGAGTGGTGGTACGCAGTATTTT
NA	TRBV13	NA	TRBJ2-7	CASSSPMGGEPYEQYF	TGTGCCAGCAGCTCCCCGATGGGGGGAGAACCCTACGAGCAGTACTTC
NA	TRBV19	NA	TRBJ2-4	CASSIAPTGDGRNIQYF	TGTGCCAGTAGTATAGCTCCTACAGGGGACGGGAGAAACATTCAGTACTTC
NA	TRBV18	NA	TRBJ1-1	CASSPGGQSNTEAFF	TGTGCCAGCTCACCCGGGGGTCAATCGAACACTGAAGCTTTCTTT
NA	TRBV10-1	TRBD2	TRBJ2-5	CAQQKVAGGETQYF	TGCGCCCAGCAGAAGGTAGCGGGGGGAGAGACCCAGTACTTC
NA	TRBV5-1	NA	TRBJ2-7	CASSLDRPRSYEQYF	TGCGCCAGCAGCCTGGACAGACCCCGCTCCTACGAGCAGTACTTC
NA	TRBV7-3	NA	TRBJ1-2	CASSQVATASGGYTF	TGTGCCAGCAGTCAAGTGGCCACAGCTTCAGGGGGCTACACCTTC
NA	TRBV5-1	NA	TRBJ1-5	CASSFGQDNQPQHF	TGCGCCAGCAGCTTTGGGCAGGACAATCAGCCCCAGCATTTT
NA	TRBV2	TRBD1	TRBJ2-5	CASSAQQGARETQYF	TGTGCCAGCAGTGCACAACAGGGGGCGAGGGAGACCCAGTACTTC
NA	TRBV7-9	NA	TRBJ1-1	CASSLGMNTEAFF	TGTGCCAGCAGCTTAGGTATGAACACTGAAGCTTTCTTT
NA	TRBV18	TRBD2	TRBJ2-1	CASSPSGTSGYSHEQFF	TGTGCCAGCTCTCCGTCCGGGACTAGCGGGTACTCGCATGAGCAGTTCTTC
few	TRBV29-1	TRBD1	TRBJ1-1	CSVDFRGLGTEAFF	TGCAGCGTCGATTTCAGGGGGCTCGGCACTGAAGCTTTCTTT
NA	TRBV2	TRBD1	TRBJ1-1	CASSEEQVGQGGAFF	TGTGCCAGCAGTGAAGAACAAGTGGGACAGGGAGGGGCTTTCTTT
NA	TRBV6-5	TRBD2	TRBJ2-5	CASRGTSGRFETQYF	TGTGCCAGCAGGGGGACTAGCGGGAGGTTCGAGACCCAGTACTTC
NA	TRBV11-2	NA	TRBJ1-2	CASNGPGDYGYTF	TGTGCCAGCAATGGCCCGGGGGACTATGGCTACACCTTC
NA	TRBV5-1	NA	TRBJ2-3	CASSSAAGRSKSDTQYF	TGCGCCAGCAGCTCGGCGGCAGGGAGGAGTAAATCAGATACGCAGTATTTT
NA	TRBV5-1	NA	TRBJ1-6	CASSLLARPGQDSPLHF	TGCGCCAGCAGCTTGCTCGCCAGGCCCGGACAAGATTCACCCCTCCACTTT
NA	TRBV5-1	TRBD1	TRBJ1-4	CASRLDRAGEKLFF	TGCGCCAGCAGGTTGGACAGGGCAGGCGAAAAACTGTTTTTT